This paragraph reports one T cell receptor beta chain. Its antigen is undetermined. Terminally differentiated effector memory CD45RA+ cells were excluded by CCR7 positive selection of CD45RO-negative cells. Participating donors were healthy, HIV-negative adults free of recent acute infections or vaccinations. Method: immunoSEQ multiplex PCR; TCRdb's copy keeps in-frame clones and lacks some. There are around 2,000,000 clones in the sample; roughly 91% occur only once, and about 1.8% lies in the top ten. This entry is derived from a study of shared clonotypes between healthy human individuals. Whole-study results and caveats: Naive CD4 clonotype sharing across several donors was approximately 5%. Compared with memory subsets, naive subsets generally had larger estimated richness.

The V gene end was trimmed by 3 bases and the J gene end by 2 bases; junction bases not matched to a gene: 6. Germline V gives CDR1 LNHDA, CDR2 SQIVND (reference sequence). The CDR3 has 17 residues. The source of this sequence is a man between 18 and 35 years old in good health. Some clones in this sample may be carry-over from other donors' samples. The chain is built from TRBV19 and TRBJ2-1; TRBD2 agrees at 11 bases. The material sequenced was naive CD8+ T cells from PBMCs. The CDR3 nucleotides read TGTGCCAGTAGTATCTCCTTGGGACTAGCGGCCTACAATGAGCAGTTCTTC. The encoded protein is CASSISLGLAAYNEQFF. Combining the CDR3 with reference TRBV19 and TRBJ2-1 gives the whole variable domain DGGITQSPKYLFRKEGQNVTLSCEQNLNHDAMYWYRQDPGQGLRLIYYSQIVNDFQKGDIAEGYSVSREKKESFPLTVTSAQKNPTAFYLCASSISLGLAAYNEQFFGPGTRLTVL.